These 2 T cell receptor beta chains were all obtained from the same sample, sequenced in a study of blood T cell repertoires in COVID-19. Sequenced by immunoSEQ multiplex PCR; TCRdb stores in-frame clones only, minus some. Of around 190,000 clones listed, approximately 87% are singletons. Source material: peripheral blood. Source of these receptors: a man between 65 and 85 years old with active or convalescent COVID-19.

This clone was seen only a few times. This chain connects TRBV5-4 to TRBJ2-2; D is unclear. The CDR3 has 16 residues. Germline V gives CDR1 SGHNT, CDR2 YYREEE (reference sequence). V gave up 0 bases and J gave up 1 base, with 10 bases separating them. The chain's CDR3 is CASSLGARLNTGELFF. The DNA of the CDR3 is TGTGCCAGCAGCTTGGGCGCTAGGCTGAACACCGGGGAGCTGTTTTTT.

The chain is built from TRBV18 and TRBJ1-2; no reliable D call. Trimming pared 2 bases from V and 3 bases from J, leaving 10 bases between. This CDR3 spans 14 amino acids. In germline, CDR1 is KGHSH, CDR2 LQKENI. The CDR3 region has the DNA TGTGCCAGCTCACCAAGGGAGGGCGACTATGGCTACACCTTC. Residues: CASSPREGDYGYTF.